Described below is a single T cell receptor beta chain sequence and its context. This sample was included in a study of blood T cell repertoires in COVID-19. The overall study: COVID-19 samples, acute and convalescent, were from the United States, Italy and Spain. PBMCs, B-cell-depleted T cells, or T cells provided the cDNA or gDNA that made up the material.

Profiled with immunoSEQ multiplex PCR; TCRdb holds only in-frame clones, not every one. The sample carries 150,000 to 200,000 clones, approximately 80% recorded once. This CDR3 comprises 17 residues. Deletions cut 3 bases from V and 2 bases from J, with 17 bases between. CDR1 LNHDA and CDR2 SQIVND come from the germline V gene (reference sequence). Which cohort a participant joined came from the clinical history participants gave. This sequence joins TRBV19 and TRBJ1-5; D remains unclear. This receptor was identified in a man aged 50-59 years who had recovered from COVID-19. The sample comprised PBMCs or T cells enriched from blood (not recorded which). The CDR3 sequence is CASSIMLGTTGNQPQHF. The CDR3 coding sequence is TGTGCCAGTAGTATCATGCTAGGCACCACGGGCAATCAGCCCCAGCATTTT.